Below, 5 T cell receptor beta chains from the same sample are listed, as sequenced in a study of blood T cell repertoires in COVID-19. The repertoire was sequenced with immunoSEQ multiplex PCR; TCRdb's copy has only in-frame clones and lacks some. The sample holds under 300,000 clones, about 80% seen once. The sequenced material came from peripheral blood. The receptor source for this set is a woman of 80 years or more with active or convalescent COVID-19.

The V gene is TRBV2, the J gene TRBJ1-3; 10 bases line up with TRBD1. The CDR3 is made up of 15 amino acids. Unmatched junction bases numbered 4, after V lost 5 bases and J lost 3 bases. Germline V CDR1 and CDR2: SNHLY, FYNNEI. This chain's CDR3 is CASSRQGAHGNTIYF. CDR3 DNA: TGTGCCAGCAGTAGACAGGGGGCGCATGGAAACACCATATATTTT.

The chain carries TRBV6-5 and TRBJ1-2; 9 nucleotides agree with TRBD1. The junction had 7 bases not matched to a gene; V was cut back by 6 bases and J by 2 bases. The CDR3 is made up of 15 amino acids. Germline CDR1 and CDR2: MNHEY and SVGAGI. CDR3 nucleotide sequence: TGTGCCAGCAGAACCTACAGGGGGCAGAACTATGGCTACACCTTC. Encoded protein: CASRTYRGQNYGYTF.

The rearrangement uses TRBV9 and TRBJ2-2; D is unclear. Germline CDR1 reads SGDLS; CDR2 reads YYNGEE. Trimming removed 2 bases from V and 4 bases from J, with 9 bases in between. The CDR3 contains 14 residues. The CDR3 coding sequence is TGTGCCAGCAGCGTGGGCGTTGGCACCGGGGAGCTGTTTTTT. Its translation is CASSVGVGTGELFF. The variable domain in full, completed from reference TRBV9 and TRBJ2-2, reads DSGVTQTPKHLITATGQRVTLRCSPRSGDLSVYWYQQSLDQGLQFLIQYYNGEERAKGNILERFSAQQFPDLHSELNLSSLELGDSALYFCASSVGVGTGELFFGEGSRLTVL.

The rearrangement joins TRBV28 to TRBJ1-3, with D possibly TRBD1 on 5 matching bases. Germline V lookup: CDR1 MDHEN, CDR2 SYDVKM. V shed 8 bases and J shed 0 bases, with 17 bases lying between them. The CDR3 has 16 amino acids. CDR3 DNA: TGTGCCAGCGGCTCACCTGGGGGGTACTCTGGAAACACCATATATTTT. It codes for CASGSPGGYSGNTIYF.

This clone was seen once. This chain's CDR3 is CASSAGNTEAFF. The CDR3 DNA reads TGCGCCAGCAGCGCGGGGAACACTGAAGCTTTCTTT. The rearrangement joins TRBV5-1 to TRBJ1-1; D not certain. In germline, CDR1 is SGHRS, CDR2 YFSETQ. The CDR3 runs to 12 residues. V lost 4 bases to trimming and J lost 1 base, with 5 bases between them.